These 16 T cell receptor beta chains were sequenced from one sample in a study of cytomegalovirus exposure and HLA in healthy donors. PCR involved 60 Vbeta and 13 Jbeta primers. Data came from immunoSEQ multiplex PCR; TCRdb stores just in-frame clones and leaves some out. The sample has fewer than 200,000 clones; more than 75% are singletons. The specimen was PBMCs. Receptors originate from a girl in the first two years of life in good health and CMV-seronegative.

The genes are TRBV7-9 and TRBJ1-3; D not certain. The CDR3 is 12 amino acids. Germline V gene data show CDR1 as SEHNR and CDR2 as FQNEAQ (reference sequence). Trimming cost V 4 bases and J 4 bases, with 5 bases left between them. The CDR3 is CASSWAGNTIYF. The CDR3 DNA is TGTGCCAGCAGCTGGGCCGGAAACACCATATATTTT.

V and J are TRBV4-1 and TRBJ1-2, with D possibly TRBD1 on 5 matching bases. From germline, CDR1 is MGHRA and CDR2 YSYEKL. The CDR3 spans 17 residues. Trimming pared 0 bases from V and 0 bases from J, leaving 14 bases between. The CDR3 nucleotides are TGCGCCAGCAGCCAAGATGGTGGCAGGGCGGCTAACTATGGCTACACCTTC. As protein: CASSQDGGRAANYGYTF.

Written as DNA, the CDR3 is TGTGCCAGCGGGGGACAGGGGGGGATAAATTCACCCCTCCACTTT. It yields the protein CASGGQGGINSPLHF. The V and J genes are TRBV2 and TRBJ1-6; 11 bases match TRBD1. V gave up 8 bases and J gave up 7 bases; unmatched junction bases: 7. The CDR3 runs 15 residues. CDR1 SNHLY and CDR2 FYNNEI come from the germline V gene.

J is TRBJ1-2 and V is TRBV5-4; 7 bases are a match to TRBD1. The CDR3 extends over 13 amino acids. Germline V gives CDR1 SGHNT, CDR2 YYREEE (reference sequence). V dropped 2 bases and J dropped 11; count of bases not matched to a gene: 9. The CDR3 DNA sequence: TGTGCCAGCAGCTTTAAGGGGGCCTTTGGTTACACCTTC. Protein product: CASSFKGAFGYTF.

This chain's CDR3 is CATSSHDRRYRGGYYEQYF. The CDR3 nucleotides are TGTGCCACCAGCAGCCACGACCGGCGTTACAGGGGGGGGTACTACGAGCAGTACTTC. V gene TRBV15 combines with J gene TRBJ2-7, with a tentative D call TRBD1 (8 bases). The V gene lost 3 bases and the J gene lost 3 bases, with 27 bases spanning the gap. CDR1 and CDR2 (germline): LNHNV, YYDKDF (reference sequence). The CDR3 is made up of 19 amino acids.

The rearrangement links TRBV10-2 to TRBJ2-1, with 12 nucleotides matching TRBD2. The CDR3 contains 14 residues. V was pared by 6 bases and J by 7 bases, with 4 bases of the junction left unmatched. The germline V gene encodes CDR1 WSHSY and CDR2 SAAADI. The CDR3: CASRLAGGRNEQFF. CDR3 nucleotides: TGCGCCAGCAGACTAGCGGGGGGTCGGAATGAGCAGTTCTTC.

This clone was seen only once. The CDR3 here is CASSQVYRGGELFF. DNA of the CDR3: TGTGCCAGCAGCCAAGTTTACAGGGGCGGGGAGCTGTTTTTT. The chain carries TRBV4-2 and TRBJ2-2; 7 nucleotides align to TRBD1. Germline loops: CDR1 LGHNA, CDR2 YNFKEQ. V was clipped by 1 base and J by 7 bases; unmatched bases: 3. This CDR3 has 14 residues.

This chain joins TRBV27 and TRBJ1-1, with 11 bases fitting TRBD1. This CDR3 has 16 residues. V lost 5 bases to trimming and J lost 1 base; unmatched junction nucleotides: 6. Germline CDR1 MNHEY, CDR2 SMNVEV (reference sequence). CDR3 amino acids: CASSLGQGVGNTEAFF. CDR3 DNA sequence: TGTGCCAGCAGTCTGGGACAGGGGGTAGGGAACACTGAAGCTTTCTTT.

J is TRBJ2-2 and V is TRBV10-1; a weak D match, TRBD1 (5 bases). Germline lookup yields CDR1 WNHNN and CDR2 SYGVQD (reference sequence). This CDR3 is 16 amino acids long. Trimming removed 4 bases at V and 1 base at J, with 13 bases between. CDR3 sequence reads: CASSGGRGKNTGELFF. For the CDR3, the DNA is TGCGCCAGCAGTGGAGGTAGGGGCAAGAACACCGGGGAGCTGTTTTTT.

This CDR3 reads CATGDTYGYTF. DNA of the CDR3: TGTGCCACCGGGGATACCTATGGCTACACCTTC. The genes are TRBV5-8 and TRBJ1-2; no reliable D call. The CDR3 consists of 11 residues. V lost 9 bases to trimming and J lost 4 bases, with 10 bases between them. Looked up from germline, CDR1 is SGHTS and CDR2 is YDEGEE.

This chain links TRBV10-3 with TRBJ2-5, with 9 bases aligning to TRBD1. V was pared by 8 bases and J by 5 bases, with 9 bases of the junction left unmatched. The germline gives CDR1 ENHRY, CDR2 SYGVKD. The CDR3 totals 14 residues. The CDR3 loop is CAIAPGQGMETQYF. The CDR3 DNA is TGTGCCATCGCTCCGGGACAGGGTATGGAGACCCAGTACTTC.

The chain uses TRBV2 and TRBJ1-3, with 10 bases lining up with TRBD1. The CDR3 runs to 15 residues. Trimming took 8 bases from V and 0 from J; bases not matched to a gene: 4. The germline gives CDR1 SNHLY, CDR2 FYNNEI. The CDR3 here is CASGGTGVSGNTIYF. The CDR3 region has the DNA TGTGCCAGCGGAGGGACAGGGGTCTCTGGAAACACCATATATTTT.

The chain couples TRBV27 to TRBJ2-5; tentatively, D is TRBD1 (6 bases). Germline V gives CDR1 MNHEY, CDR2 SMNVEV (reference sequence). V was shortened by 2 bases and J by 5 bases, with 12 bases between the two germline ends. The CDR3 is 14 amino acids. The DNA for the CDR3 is TGTGCCAGCAGTTTAACAGGGATAGTTGAGACCCAGTACTTC. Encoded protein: CASSLTGIVETQYF.

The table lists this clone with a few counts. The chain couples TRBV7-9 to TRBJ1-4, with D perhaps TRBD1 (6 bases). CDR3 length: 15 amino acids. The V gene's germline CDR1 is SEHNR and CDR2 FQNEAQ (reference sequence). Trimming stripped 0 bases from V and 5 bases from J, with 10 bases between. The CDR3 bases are TGTGCCAGCAGCTTAGCGGGTGGGGGCAATGAAAAACTGTTTTTT. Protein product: CASSLAGGGNEKLFF.

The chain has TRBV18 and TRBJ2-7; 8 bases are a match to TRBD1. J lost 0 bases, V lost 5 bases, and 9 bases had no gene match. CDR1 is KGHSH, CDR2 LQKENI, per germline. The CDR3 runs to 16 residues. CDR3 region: CASSGPGQGHSYEQYF. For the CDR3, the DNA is TGTGCCAGCTCAGGCCCCGGACAGGGCCACTCCTACGAGCAGTACTTC.

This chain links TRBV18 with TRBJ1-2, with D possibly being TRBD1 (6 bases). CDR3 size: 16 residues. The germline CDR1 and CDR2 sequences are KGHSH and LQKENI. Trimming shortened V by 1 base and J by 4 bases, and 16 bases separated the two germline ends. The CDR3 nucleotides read TGTGCCAGCTCACCACTGGGGGCAGGGGTCGGCTATGGCTACACCTTC. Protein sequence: CASSPLGAGVGYGYTF.